The present T cell receptor (beta chain) was sequenced within a study of control samples from healthy donors and cancer patients. The V end lost 0 bases, the J end lost 0 bases, and 6 bases lay between the germline ends. The CDR3 extends over 15 amino acids. Germline V gene lookup returns CDR1 SGHVS and CDR2 FQNEAQ. Method: immunoSEQ multiplex PCR; TCRdb's copy keeps in-frame clones and lacks some. The data show about 160,000 clones, about 94% seen once. The TCR sequence derives from a man in his 60s with colorectal cancer. This chain joins TRBV7-8 and TRBJ1-5; D remains unclear. The source material was PBMCs. CDR3 coding DNA: TGTGCCAGCAGCTTAGCTGGGTCTAGCAATCAGCCCCAGCATTTT. It translates to CASSLAGSSNQPQHF.